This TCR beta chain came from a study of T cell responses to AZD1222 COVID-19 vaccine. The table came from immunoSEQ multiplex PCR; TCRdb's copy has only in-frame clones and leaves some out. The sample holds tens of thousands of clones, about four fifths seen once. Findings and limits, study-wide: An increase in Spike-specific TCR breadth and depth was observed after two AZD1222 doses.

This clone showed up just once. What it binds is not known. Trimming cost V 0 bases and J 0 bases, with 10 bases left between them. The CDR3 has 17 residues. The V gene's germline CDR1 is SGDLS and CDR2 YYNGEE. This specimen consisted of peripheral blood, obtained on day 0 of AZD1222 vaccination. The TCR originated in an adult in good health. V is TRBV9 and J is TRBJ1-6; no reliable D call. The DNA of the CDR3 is TGTGCCAGCAGCGTAGGGGTTGAGAGCTCCTATAATTCACCCCTCCACTTT. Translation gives CASSVGVESSYNSPLHF.